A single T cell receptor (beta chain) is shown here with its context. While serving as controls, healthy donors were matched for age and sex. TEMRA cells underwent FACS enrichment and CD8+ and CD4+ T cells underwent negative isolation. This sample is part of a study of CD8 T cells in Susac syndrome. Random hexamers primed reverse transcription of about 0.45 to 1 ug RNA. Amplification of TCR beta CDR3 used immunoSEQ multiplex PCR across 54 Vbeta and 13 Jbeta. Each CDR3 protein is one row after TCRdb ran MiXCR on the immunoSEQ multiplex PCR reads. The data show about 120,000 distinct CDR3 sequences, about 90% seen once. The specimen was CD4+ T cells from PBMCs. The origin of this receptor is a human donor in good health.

The CDR3 region has the DNA TGTGCCAGCAGCAGACTCATGAACACTGAAGCTTTCTTT. It is translated as CASSRLMNTEAFF. The J gene is TRBJ1-1, the V gene TRBV6-2 or TRBV6-3; no clear D gene. Trimming shortened V by 6 bases and J by 0 bases, and 8 bases separated the two germline ends. CDR1 is MNHEY and CDR2 is SVGEGT in the germline V gene. CDR3 size: 13 residues.